The 7 T cell receptor beta chains in this list originate from one sample, sequenced in a study of shared clonotypes between healthy human individuals. Libraries were prepared by immunoSEQ multiplex PCR; TCRdb keeps only in-frame clonotypes and omits some of them. The sample includes roughly 2.2 million clones, just over 90% seen only once; the top ten take 0.39%. The source material was naive CD4+ T cells from PBMCs. Subset indicated: CD45RA+ positively selected. All receptors derive from a man younger than 35 in good health. Some clones in this sample may be carry-over from other donors' samples.

The table lists this clone with a few counts. The rearrangement joins TRBV9 to TRBJ1-4, with no clear D. Germline V gives CDR1 SGDLS, CDR2 YYNGEE. This CDR3 is built from 13 residues. Trimming took 4 bases from V and 10 from J, leaving 14 bases between them. CDR3 sequence: CASSLISEGKLFF. The CDR3 DNA reads TGTGCCAGCAGCCTCATTTCCGAGGGAAAACTGTTTTTT.

The rearrangement links TRBV9 to TRBJ2-2; D unresolved. Trimming removed 3 bases from V and 6 bases from J, with 18 bases in between. CDR1 and CDR2 from the germline V gene are SGDLS and YYNGEE. This CDR3 region has 16 residues. CDR3 coding DNA: TGTGCCAGCAGCGCGACCGGGCGGCTAGTCGCCGGGGAGCTGTTTTTT. It yields the protein CASSATGRLVAGELFF.

The gene calls are TRBV2 and TRBJ1-1; weak D call: TRBD1 (5 bases). The length of the CDR3 is 14 residues. V lost 3 bases and J 3 bases, leaving 11 bases between the germline ends. Germline assignment: CDR1 SNHLY and CDR2 FYNNEI. The DNA of the CDR3 is TGTGCCAGCAGTGATCAGGGAGGTCACACTGAAGCTTTCTTT. Protein sequence: CASSDQGGHTEAFF.

This clone was found once. The chain combines TRBV6-5 with TRBJ1-5; D is possibly TRBD1 (6 bases). V lost 4 bases, J lost 6 bases, and 13 bases lay in between. CDR1 and CDR2 (germline): MNHEY, SVGAGI. This CDR3 has 14 residues. CDR3: CASSSTGIVQPQHF. CDR3 nucleotides: TGTGCCAGCAGTTCAACAGGGATTGTTCAGCCCCAGCATTTT.

The chain has TRBV5-4 and TRBJ2-7, with D tentatively TRBD1 or TRBD2 (5 bases each). V lost 4 bases and J 2 bases, leaving 13 bases between the germline ends. The CDR3 runs to 14 residues. CDR1 and CDR2 (germline): SGHNT, YYREEE (reference sequence). The CDR3 is CASSPGTVPYEQYF. CDR3 in DNA: TGTGCCAGCAGCCCTGGGACGGTACCCTACGAGCAGTACTTC.

CDR3 region: CASSFWQGSYNEQFF. The CDR3 region has the DNA TGTGCCAGCAGCTTTTGGCAGGGCTCCTACAATGAGCAGTTCTTC. V gene TRBV5-4 combines with J gene TRBJ2-1, with TRBD1 as a possible D gene (5 bases). Germline V gene data show CDR1 as SGHNT and CDR2 as YYREEE (reference sequence). This CDR3 spans 15 amino acids. Trimming took 2 bases from V and 0 from J, leaving 9 bases between them.

V usage is TRBV7-6 and J usage is TRBJ2-7, with 7 bases lining up with TRBD2. The V gene's germline CDR1 is SGHVS and CDR2 FNYEAQ. This CDR3 has 18 residues. J gave up 0 bases and V 2 bases, and 13 bases lay outside the gene matches. The CDR3 nucleotides read TGTGCCAGCAGCTTATTTGCAGCGGGGCGCGAGCTCTCCTACGAGCAGTACTTC. Its protein is CASSLFAAGRELSYEQYF.